The next 30 T cell receptor beta chains were all read from a single sample in a study of a mutant IDH1 vaccine in newly diagnosed glioma (dated by TCRdb to about 2021). These receptors have no identified antigens. Interpreted using the paper, the time point label stands for: week 47, end of study. Every vaccine dose consisted of 300 ug of a 20-mer mutant IDH1 peptide in Montanide, administered subcutaneously together with topical imiquimod. Libraries came from the immunoSEQ multiplex PCR assay. The clones in this table, taken by TCRdb from immuneACCESS, are in-frame only. Not every clone is retained; where verified, under half of the shortfall comes from an unresolved V gene, and the cause of the rest is unknown. Across this sample there are some 25,000 clones, with 82% seen only once. The ten largest make up about 4% of the sample. The sequencing used PBMCs, collected from a glioma patient whose treatment included an IDH1 peptide vaccine. The receptors were gathered from a man aged 35-49 years with glioma. Some clones in this sample may be carry-over from other donors' samples.

The chain links TRBV4-2 to TRBJ1-5; 7 bases are a match to TRBD1. V dropped 0 bases and J dropped 5; count of bases not matched to a gene: 7. The CDR3 runs 16 residues. Germline-derived CDR1 and CDR2 are LGHNA and YNFKEQ. The DNA for the CDR3 is TGTGCCAGCAGCCAAGATCCGGGACAGAGTTATCAGCCCCAGCATTTT. Its translation is CASSQDPGQSYQPQHF.

The V call is TRBV6-6, the J call TRBJ1-1, with TRBD1 matching 9 bases. With V trimmed by 2 bases and J by 1 base, 2 bases remained unmatched. The CDR3 is 15 amino acids. The germline CDR1 and CDR2 sequences are MNHNY and SVGAGI (reference sequence). The chain's CDR3 is CASSYTGQGNTEAFF. The DNA of the CDR3 is TGTGCCAGCAGTTACACGGGACAGGGGAACACTGAAGCTTTCTTT.

This sequence joins TRBV6-4 and TRBJ2-3; the D gene is possibly TRBD2 (6 bases). Germline-derived CDR1 and CDR2 are MRHNA and SNTAGT. Trimming removed 3 bases at V and 1 base at J, with 11 bases between. The length of the CDR3 is 15 residues. The CDR3 DNA sequence: TGTGCCAGCAGTGAGGAGGGAAAGGGCACAGATACGCAGTATTTT. Translating it yields CASSEEGKGTDTQYF.

V and J are TRBV4-2 and TRBJ1-2, with D possibly matching TRBD1 (6 bases). The CDR3 is 13 residues long. V was trimmed by 4 bases and J by 4 bases, leaving 10 bases between them. CDR1 is LGHNA and CDR2 is YNFKEQ in the germline V gene. CDR3 sequence (DNA): TGTGCCAGCAGCCCGGACAGAGCCTATGGCTACACCTTC. Its protein product is CASSPDRAYGYTF.

The gene calls are TRBV11-2 and TRBJ2-7; 10 nucleotides match TRBD2. Germline V gene data show CDR1 as SGHAT and CDR2 as FQNNGV. The CDR3 is 16 residues long. V lost 0 bases to trimming and J lost 4 bases; unmatched junction nucleotides: 6. Here the CDR3 DNA reads TGTGCCAGCAGCTTAGATATGGCTAGCGGGAGTTACGAGCAGTACTTC. This sequence encodes CASSLDMASGSYEQYF. Based on the CDR3 plus reference TRBV11-2 and TRBJ2-7, the full variable domain is EAGVAQSPRYKIIEKRQSVAFWCNPISGHATLYWYQQILGQGPKLLIQFQNNGVVDDSQLPKDRFSAERLKGVDSTLKIQPAKLEDSAVYLCASSLDMASGSYEQYFGPGTRLTVT.

The CDR3 region has the DNA TGTGCCAGCAGCTTAGACAGGGGGCGGACTGAAGCTTTCTTT. It yields the protein CASSLDRGRTEAFF. V is TRBV11-2 and J is TRBJ1-1; TRBD1 aligns across 8 bases. CDR1 and CDR2 (germline): SGHAT, FQNNGV. V was pared by 0 bases and J by 5 bases, with 2 bases of the junction left unmatched. The CDR3 totals 14 residues.

This chain links TRBV2 with TRBJ1-2; 9 bases agree with TRBD1. This CDR3 spans 13 amino acids. After removal of 10 bases from V and 4 bases from J, the junction contained 7 bases not matched to a gene. The V gene's germline CDR1 is SNHLY and CDR2 FYNNEI. The CDR3 reads CATSAGQGYGYTF. DNA for the CDR3: TGTGCCACTTCCGCGGGACAGGGCTATGGCTACACCTTC.

V is TRBV4-1 and J is TRBJ1-1; D might be TRBD1 (5 bases). In germline, CDR1 is MGHRA, CDR2 YSYEKL. The CDR3 totals 13 residues. Trimming cost V 7 bases and J 4 bases, with 13 bases left between them. CDR3 in DNA: TGCGCCAGCAACCCGGGGGGGATCACTGAAGCTTTCTTT. It codes for CASNPGGITEAFF.

The chain is built from TRBV30 and TRBJ1-4; 8 bases line up with TRBD1. The CDR3 runs 16 residues. The V gene end was trimmed by 3 bases and the J gene end by 5 bases; junction bases not matched to a gene: 11. Germline CDR1 GTSNPN, CDR2 SVGIG (reference sequence). CDR3 in amino acids: CAWSSPSRGRNEKLFF. The CDR3 nucleotides read TGTGCCTGGAGCTCCCCCTCCAGGGGGCGGAATGAAAAACTGTTTTTT.

The V and J genes are TRBV7-3 and TRBJ1-1; maybe TRBD1 (6 bases). The V end was cut by 1 base, the J end by 11 bases, with 14 bases between. Germline V CDR1 and CDR2: SGHTA, FQGTGA. This CDR3 is built from 13 residues. CDR3 protein: CASSLKGGASAFF. The CDR3 nucleotides read TGTGCCAGCAGCTTAAAGGGGGGGGCGTCGGCTTTCTTT.

The rearrangement links TRBV5-6 to TRBJ1-1, with D uncertain. The germline gives CDR1 SGHDT, CDR2 YYEEEE. Trimming stripped 4 bases from V and 2 bases from J, with 12 bases between. The CDR3 runs 14 residues. CDR3 residues: CASSPPYLNTEAFF. In DNA form, the CDR3 reads TGTGCCAGCAGCCCCCCCTATCTTAACACTGAAGCTTTCTTT.

CDR3 sequence: CASSLESGDYNEQFF. The CDR3 bases are TGTGCCAGCAGCTTAGAAAGTGGAGACTACAATGAGCAGTTCTTC. The J gene is TRBJ2-1, the V gene TRBV11-3; D ambiguous. Germline V gene lookup returns CDR1 SGHNT and CDR2 YENEEA. The CDR3 spans 15 residues. V gave up 0 bases and J gave up 3 bases, with 9 bases separating them.

The genes are TRBV5-4 and TRBJ2-2; D may match TRBD1 or TRBD2 (5 bases each). This CDR3 spans 16 amino acids. With 6 bases removed from V and 4 bases from J, the gap between germline ends came to 19 bases. CDR1 and CDR2 (germline): SGHNT, YYREEE (reference sequence). As DNA, the CDR3 is TGTGCCAGCACCCCACAGAGGGCAGGGACCACCGGGGAGCTGTTTTTT. Translated: CASTPQRAGTTGELFF.

CDR3 nucleotides: TGTGCCAGCAGCTTAGAAGGTCTAGCGGGTCCCTACAATGAGCAGTTCTTC. Protein: CASSLEGLAGPYNEQFF. This chain connects TRBV7-6 to TRBJ2-1; 8 nucleotides line up with TRBD2. CDR3 length: 17 residues. Germline V gives CDR1 SGHVS, CDR2 FNYEAQ. Trimming cost V 1 base and J 2 bases; bases outside gene matches: 7.

This sequence joins TRBV5-1 and TRBJ1-2; a possible D gene is TRBD1 (5 bases). The germline V gene encodes CDR1 SGHRS and CDR2 YFSETQ. Trimming took off 0 bases at V and 2 bases at J, with 11 bases between the two ends. The CDR3 contains 15 residues. DNA of the CDR3: TGCGCCAGCAGCTTGGCCCCCAGGGTCAACTATGGCTACACCTTC. It translates to CASSLAPRVNYGYTF.

Only a few counts were recorded for this clone. J is TRBJ1-1 and V is TRBV18; D unresolved. Germline values: CDR1 KGHSH, CDR2 LQKENI. The length of the CDR3 is 16 residues. Trimming cost V 6 bases and J 2 bases, with 19 bases left between them. The CDR3 reads CASSPREDDYNTEAFF. As DNA, the CDR3 is TGTGCCAGCTCGCCCCGGGAGGACGATTACAACACTGAAGCTTTCTTT.

This rearrangement joins TRBV9 to TRBJ1-2; perhaps TRBD1 as D (5 bases). The V end lost 0 bases, the J end lost 2 bases, and 11 bases lay between the germline ends. Germline V gene sequence: CDR1 SGDLS, CDR2 YYNGEE. CDR3 length: 15 amino acids. CDR3 nucleotides: TGTGCCAGCAGCGTAGGGACAACTACAAACTATGGCTACACCTTC. Protein product: CASSVGTTTNYGYTF.

The chain carries TRBV2 and TRBJ1-6; weak D call: TRBD1 (6 bases). The CDR3 consists of 16 residues. The germline V gene encodes CDR1 SNHLY and CDR2 FYNNEI. The V gene lost 4 bases and the J gene lost 0 bases, with 10 bases spanning the gap. The CDR3 loop reads CASSGQEGSYNSPLHF. CDR3 DNA sequence: TGTGCCAGCAGTGGACAGGAGGGCTCCTATAATTCACCCCTCCACTTT.

V gene TRBV7-2 combines with J gene TRBJ1-2, with 8 bases that match TRBD1. Germline V gene data show CDR1 as SGHTA and CDR2 as FQGNSA. The ends lost 2 bases at V and 5 bases at J; junction bases unmatched: 1. The length of the CDR3 is 13 residues. Here the CDR3 DNA reads TGTGCCAGCAGCTTAACAGGGGGATATGGCTACACCTTC. Its translation is CASSLTGGYGYTF.

The V and J genes are TRBV19 and TRBJ1-2, with D perhaps matching TRBD1 (6 bases). This CDR3 comprises 13 residues. The germline V and J ends were trimmed by 6 bases and 3 bases, with 11 bases remaining between them. CDR1 and CDR2 (germline): LNHDA, SQIVND (reference sequence). CDR3 bases: TGTGCCAGTAGCGAACAGGGCCACTATGGCTACACCTTC. It encodes CASSEQGHYGYTF.

In its sample, this clone was seen once. This chain joins TRBV5-4 and TRBJ2-5; D is unresolved. CDR1 SGHNT and CDR2 YYREEE come from the germline V gene (reference sequence). Trimming took off 4 bases at V and 1 base at J, with 11 bases between the two ends. The CDR3 is 14 amino acids. CDR3 nucleotide sequence: TGTGCCAGCAGCCTACGCTCAATCCAAGAGACCCAGTACTTC. This gives the protein CASSLRSIQETQYF. Using reference TRBV5-4 and TRBJ2-5 for the parts outside the CDR3, the full variable domain is ETGVTQSPTHLIKTRGQQVTLRCSSQSGHNTVSWYQQALGQGPQFIFQYYREEENGRGNFPPRFSGLQFPNYSSELNVNALELDDSALYLCASSLRSIQETQYFGPGTRLLVL.

The V and J genes are TRBV2 and TRBJ1-2; D gene uncertain. CDR1 SNHLY and CDR2 FYNNEI come from the germline V gene. CDR3 length equals 14 residues. V lost 3 bases and J 4 bases, leaving 12 bases between the germline ends. In DNA, the CDR3 is TGTGCCAGCAGTGATGGTAGTGAACTCTATGGCTACACCTTC. Amino acids: CASSDGSELYGYTF.

The gene calls are TRBV7-6 and TRBJ1-1, with D unresolved. Trimming left V 5 bases short and J 5 bases short, with 18 bases between. In germline, CDR1 is SGHVS, CDR2 FNYEAQ. This CDR3 is built from 15 residues. The DNA for the CDR3 is TGTGCCAGCAGCCCCGACCGAGAGGGTGGAACTGAAGCTTTCTTT. This codes for CASSPDREGGTEAFF.

This clone was picked up one time. The chain carries TRBV4-3 and TRBJ2-7, with 12 bases aligning to TRBD2. Losses at the gene ends were 0 bases for V and 8 bases for J; bases not matched to a gene: 8. Germline CDR1 LGHNA, CDR2 YSLEER. This CDR3 has 16 amino acids. Here the CDR3 DNA reads TGCGCCAGCAGCCAAGATAGGGCTAGCGGGGGGGCCAAGCAGTACTTC. Protein product: CASSQDRASGGAKQYF.

The rearrangement joins TRBV10-3 to TRBJ2-7; unclear D gene. CDR1 is ENHRY, CDR2 SYGVKD, per germline. The CDR3 extends over 11 amino acids. V shed 6 bases and J shed 6 bases, with 9 bases lying between them. This CDR3 reads CAIRNAGEQYF. CDR3 nucleotides: TGTGCCATCAGGAACGCTGGCGAGCAGTACTTC.

V gene TRBV2 combines with J gene TRBJ1-2, with D maybe TRBD1 (5 bases). V lost 6 bases and J lost 0, with 11 bases in between. The CDR3 has 14 amino acids. CDR1 and CDR2 (germline): SNHLY, FYNNEI. CDR3 sequence: CASRWDGTNYGYTF. The DNA for the CDR3 is TGTGCCAGCAGATGGGACGGGACTAACTATGGCTACACCTTC.

The rearrangement uses TRBV5-5 and TRBJ2-7; TRBD1 or TRBD2 may be the D gene (5 bases each). The ends were cut back, 4 bases at V and 6 bases at J, with 8 bases in the middle. Germline CDR1 and CDR2: SGHKS and YYEKEE (reference sequence). The CDR3 totals 11 residues. The CDR3 region is CASSRGPEQYF. CDR3 in DNA: TGTGCCAGCAGCAGGGGACCCGAGCAGTACTTC.

This chain joins TRBV29-1 and TRBJ2-5; 7 nucleotides match TRBD2. This CDR3 has 13 amino acids. The germline V gene encodes CDR1 SQVTM and CDR2 ANQGSEA. V shed 7 bases, J shed 7 bases, and the junction held 12 bases outside the gene matches. The CDR3: CSGGLDGGGTQYF. CDR3 DNA sequence: TGCAGCGGTGGACTAGATGGCGGGGGGACCCAGTACTTC.

The rearrangement joins TRBV4-1 to TRBJ2-1, with 7 positions matching TRBD2. The CDR3 runs 16 residues. The J segment lost 9 bases and the V segment lost 1 base, leaving 12 bases of the junction unmatched. Per germline, CDR1 MGHRA and CDR2 YSYEKL. The chain's CDR3 is CASSQAGGVYNSEQFF. CDR3 nucleotide sequence: TGCGCCAGCAGCCAAGCGGGGGGAGTCTACAATTCTGAGCAGTTCTTC.

A few counts support this clone. The J gene is TRBJ1-1, the V gene TRBV10-3; D ambiguous. Germline CDR1 is ENHRY and CDR2 is SYGVKD. CDR3 size: 15 residues. The V end was cut by 0 bases, the J end by 5 bases, with 13 bases between. CDR3 amino acids: CAISESSRVRTEAFF. The CDR3 nucleotides are TGTGCCATCAGTGAGTCGAGTCGCGTTCGGACTGAAGCTTTCTTT.